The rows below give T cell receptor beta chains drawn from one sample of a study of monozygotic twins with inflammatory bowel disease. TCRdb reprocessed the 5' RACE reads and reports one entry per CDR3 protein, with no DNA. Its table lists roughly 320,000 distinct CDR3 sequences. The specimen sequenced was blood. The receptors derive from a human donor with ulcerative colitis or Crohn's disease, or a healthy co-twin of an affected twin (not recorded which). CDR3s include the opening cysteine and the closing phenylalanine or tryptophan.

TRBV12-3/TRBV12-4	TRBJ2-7	CASSLGSGTVSYEQYF
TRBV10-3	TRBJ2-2	CAISEKAGTGYAGELFF
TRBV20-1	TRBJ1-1	CSAKDRVEAFF
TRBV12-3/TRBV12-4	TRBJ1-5	CASSAWGQGRNQPQHF
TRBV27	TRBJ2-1	CAARRPDSSYNEQFF
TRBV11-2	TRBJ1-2	CASSFFRGGYGYTF
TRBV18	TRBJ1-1	CASSPLGQLNTEAFF
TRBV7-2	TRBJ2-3	CAINPGQGATDTQYF
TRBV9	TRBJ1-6	CASSAPRGGNSPLHF
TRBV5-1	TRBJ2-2	CASSLVSGNTGELFF
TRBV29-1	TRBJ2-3	CSGTPDGDTQYF
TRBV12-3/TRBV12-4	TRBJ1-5	CASSLASVFVQPQHF
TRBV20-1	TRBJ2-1	CSARTSDSYNEQFF
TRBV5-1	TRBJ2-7	CASSLGMAGQDYEQYF
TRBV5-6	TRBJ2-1	CASSWGTALYNEQFF
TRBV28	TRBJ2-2	CASSSPQADGELFF
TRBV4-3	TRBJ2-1	CASSTDSLSYNEQFF
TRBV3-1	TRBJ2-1	CASSLRDYSSNEQFF
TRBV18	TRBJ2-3	CASSPFDTPSTDTQYF
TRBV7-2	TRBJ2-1	CASSSNPGSPEQFF
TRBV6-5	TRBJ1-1	CASSYSQGINGAFF
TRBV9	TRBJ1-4	CASSPTGDTNRGEKLFF
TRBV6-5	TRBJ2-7	CASSYGAEVSYEQYF
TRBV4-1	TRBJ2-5	CASSQDLMTVEETQYF
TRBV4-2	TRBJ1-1	CASSQAGAWSSEAFF
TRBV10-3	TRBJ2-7	CATQKTYEQYF
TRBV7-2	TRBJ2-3	CASSLSGSSTDTQYF
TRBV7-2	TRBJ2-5	CASSAPLAGGKTQYF
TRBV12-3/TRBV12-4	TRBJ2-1	CASSFGQGLWEQFF
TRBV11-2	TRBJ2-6	CASSKGLAGVSGANVLTF
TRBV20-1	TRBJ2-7	CSAREDRVIDEQYF
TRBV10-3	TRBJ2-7	CAIRSTGGYEQYF
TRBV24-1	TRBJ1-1	CATRGTGNTEAFF
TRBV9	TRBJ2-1	CASSVEGDGSGGPYNEQFF
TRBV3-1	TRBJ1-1	CASSPARTGMNTEAFF
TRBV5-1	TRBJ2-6	CASSLAGIGSGANVLTF
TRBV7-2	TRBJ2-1	CASSFFEFEGQFF
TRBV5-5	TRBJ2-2	CASSLVGVGGELFF
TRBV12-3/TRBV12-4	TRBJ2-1	CASRGGLGEQFF